The 6 T cell receptor beta chains below were found in one sample sequenced in a study. Tregs were sorted as CD4+CD25+CD127-/low cells. TCRdb ran MiXCR on the 5' RACE reads and lists one entry per CDR3 protein. The sample shows around 55,000 distinct CDR3 sequences, more than 20% of them seen only once. The sample consisted of tumor-infiltrating Tregs sorted from the breast tumor. These receptors all come from a female donor with breast cancer.

The J gene is TRBJ2-5, the V gene TRBV12-3 or TRBV12-4; perhaps D is TRBD1 or TRBD2 (5 bases each). The CDR3 is 14 residues long. The V end was cut by 4 bases, the J end by 1 base, with 10 bases between. The CDR3 protein is CASSSWGPQETQYF. CDR3 in DNA: TGTGCCAGCAGTTCGTGGGGACCCCAAGAGACCCAGTACTTC.

This clonotype was seen a handful of times. The chain recombines TRBV5-1 with TRBJ2-7; 9 bases match TRBD2. The germline CDR1 and CDR2 sequences are SGHRS and YFSETQ. The CDR3 is 16 amino acids. The V and J ends lost 2 bases and 0 bases, in that order; junction bases with no gene match: 6. CDR3 in amino acids: CASSFNSGGISYEQYF. The CDR3 nucleotides read TGCGCCAGCAGCTTTAATAGCGGGGGAATCTCCTACGAGCAGTACTTC.

This clonotype was recorded many times. The chain has TRBV20-1 and TRBJ2-5; D possibly corresponds to TRBD2 (5 bases). Germline V gives CDR1 DFQATT, CDR2 SNEGSKA (reference sequence). Trimming removed 4 bases at V and 5 bases at J, with 5 bases between. The length of the CDR3 is 10 residues. Here the CDR3 reads CSAIAETQYF. As DNA, the CDR3 is TGCAGTGCTATAGCGGAGACCCAGTACTTC.

In this sample, this clonotype turned up many times. This chain uses TRBV20-1 with TRBJ1-6, with TRBD1 identical over 7 bases. Germline trimming cut 0 bases from V and 7 bases from J; bases unmatched to any gene: 3. Germline values: CDR1 DFQATT, CDR2 SNEGSKA (reference sequence). The CDR3 length is 14 residues. The CDR3 is CSAREEGANSPLHF. CDR3 in DNA: TGCAGTGCTAGAGAGGAGGGGGCGAATTCACCCCTCCACTTT.

This clonotype was seen ten or more times. V and J are TRBV20-1 and TRBJ1-1, with a tentative D call TRBD1 (5 bases). V was cut by 3 bases and J by 11 bases, with 22 bases left in between. The germline V gene has CDR1 DFQATT and CDR2 SNEGSKA (reference sequence). The CDR3 extends over 14 amino acids. The CDR3 region is CSASHRRGSKRAFF. The CDR3 DNA follows: TGCAGTGCTAGCCATCGGAGGGGCTCAAAGAGGGCTTTCTTT.

This clonotype was counted at least ten times. The rearrangement joins TRBV20-1 to TRBJ1-1, with TRBD1 matching 7 bases. The germline V gene has CDR1 DFQATT and CDR2 SNEGSKA (reference sequence). This CDR3 has 12 residues. As DNA, the CDR3 is TGCAGGGGGATCAGGGGGGACACTGAAGCTTTCTTT. Amino acids: CRGIRGDTEAFF.